The 12 T cell receptor beta chains in this list originate from one sample, sequenced in a study of cytomegalovirus exposure and HLA in healthy donors. The study ran its PCR with 60 Vbeta and 13 Jbeta primers. Sequenced by immunoSEQ multiplex PCR; TCRdb stores in-frame clones only, minus some. The sample consists of some 150,000 clones, approximately 77% of them appearing once. The sample comprised PBMCs. These receptors were taken from a woman aged 40 to 55 in good health and CMV-seronegative.

This clone has just one count. CDR3 sequence reads: CASSLAGQKMYEQYF. The CDR3, as DNA: TGTGCCAGCAGCTTAGCGGGACAGAAGATGTACGAGCAGTACTTC. The V gene is TRBV7-2, the J gene TRBJ2-7; TRBD1 agrees at 7 bases. Germline trimming cut 0 bases from V and 4 bases from J; bases unmatched to any gene: 6. The CDR3 sequence is 15 residues long. CDR1 SGHTA and CDR2 FQGNSA come from the germline V gene. Full variable domain (rest looked up from reference TRBV7-2 and TRBJ2-7): GAGVSQSPSNKVTEKGKDVELRCDPISGHTALYWYRQSLGQGLEFLIYFQGNSAPDKSGLPSDRFSAERTGGSVSTLTIQRTQQEDSAVYLCASSLAGQKMYEQYFGPGTRLTVT.

The chain joins TRBV5-1 to TRBJ2-4; the match to TRBD2 covers 11 bases. V shed 4 bases and J 0 bases; nucleotides not matched to a gene: 6. The CDR3 spans 17 residues. In germline, CDR1 is SGHRS, CDR2 YFSETQ. Here the CDR3 DNA reads TGCGCCAGCAGCCCTAGCGGGGGGTCCCTAGCCAAAAACATTCAGTACTTC. Translated, it gives CASSPSGGSLAKNIQYF.

The chain has TRBV28 and TRBJ1-2; 7 bases are a match to TRBD1. CDR3 length: 14 residues. Trimming cost V 4 bases and J 2 bases; bases outside gene matches: 4. The germline CDR1 and CDR2 sequences are MDHEN and SYDVKM. CDR3 amino acids: CASSSLQGNYGYTF. The CDR3 DNA follows: TGTGCCAGCAGTTCCCTACAGGGGAACTATGGCTACACCTTC.

The chain is built from TRBV30 and TRBJ2-3, with D unresolved. CDR1 and CDR2 from the germline V gene are GTSNPN and SVGIG (reference sequence). Trimming cost V 4 bases and J 0 bases, with 5 bases left between them. The CDR3 contains 12 residues. The CDR3 bases are TGTGCCTGGACCCTTAGCACAGATACGCAGTATTTT. As protein: CAWTLSTDTQYF.

V gene TRBV7-9 combines with J gene TRBJ2-2; TRBD1 agrees at 8 bases. This CDR3 has 14 residues. V was pared by 8 bases and J by 6 bases, with 8 bases of the junction left unmatched. Germline V CDR1 and CDR2: SEHNR, FQNEAQ (reference sequence). For the CDR3, the DNA is TGTGCCAGCGAAGGACAGGGTGGCCCCGGGGAGCTGTTTTTT. It codes for CASEGQGGPGELFF.

The V and J genes are TRBV19 and TRBJ1-1; D is possibly TRBD1 (5 bases). This CDR3 is 16 amino acids long. CDR1 and CDR2 (germline): LNHDA, SQIVND (reference sequence). The V gene lost 5 bases and the J gene lost 4 bases, with 20 bases spanning the gap. The CDR3 loop is CASSYGHDGKGTEAFF. The DNA for the CDR3 is TGTGCCAGTAGTTACGGACACGACGGAAAGGGCACTGAAGCTTTCTTT. The full variable domain, with the rest looked up from reference TRBV19 and TRBJ1-1, is DGGITQSPKYLFRKEGQNVTLSCEQNLNHDAMYWYRQDPGQGLRLIYYSQIVNDFQKGDIAEGYSVSREKKESFPLTVTSAQKNPTAFYLCASSYGHDGKGTEAFFGQGTRLTVV.

The count of this clone is one. The V call is TRBV5-1, the J call TRBJ1-1; TRBD1 matches 9 bases. The CDR3 is 12 residues long. V lost 1 base, J lost 12 bases, and 4 bases stayed unmatched. From germline, CDR1 is SGHRS and CDR2 YFSETQ. The CDR3 loop is CASSLLGQGTFF. For the CDR3, the DNA is TGCGCCAGCAGCTTGTTGGGACAGGGTACTTTCTTT.

This clone was observed a single time. The chain has TRBV5-1 and TRBJ1-1, with 10 bases lining up with TRBD1. This CDR3 has 14 amino acids. The trim removed 3 bases at V and 5 bases at J, leaving 4 bases unmatched. The germline CDR1 and CDR2 sequences are SGHRS and YFSETQ. The CDR3 loop reads CASSWGQGLTEAFF. The CDR3 bases are TGCGCCAGCAGCTGGGGACAGGGGTTGACTGAAGCTTTCTTT.

V usage is TRBV20-1 and J usage is TRBJ1-1; TRBD1 is a possible D gene (5 bases). Germline V gene sequence: CDR1 DFQATT, CDR2 SNEGSKA (reference sequence). This CDR3 region has 11 residues. This chain's CDR3 is CGVQGNTEAFF. The CDR3 nucleotides read TGCGGTGTTCAGGGGAACACTGAAGCTTTCTTT.

This clone was seen repeatedly, ten times or more. The chain combines TRBV4-1 with TRBJ2-7, with D perhaps matching TRBD2 (6 bases). Trimming took 5 bases from V and 4 from J, leaving 12 bases between them. The CDR3 is made up of 13 amino acids. The V gene's germline CDR1 is MGHRA and CDR2 YSYEKL. The DNA for the CDR3 is TGCGCCAGCAGCTTGGGACTTACATACGAGCAGTACTTC. This codes for CASSLGLTYEQYF.

V usage is TRBV28 and J usage is TRBJ1-6; TRBD1 aligns across 8 bases. Losses at the gene ends were 4 bases for V and 7 bases for J; bases not matched to a gene: 9. This CDR3 is built from 16 residues. CDR1 is MDHEN, CDR2 SYDVKM, per germline. Here the CDR3 DNA reads TGTGCCAGCAGTTCGGACAGGGTAGAGTGGAATTCACCCCTCCACTTT. Amino acid sequence: CASSSDRVEWNSPLHF.

This clone has only a few counts. The J gene is TRBJ2-2, the V gene TRBV2, with 7 bases lining up with TRBD1. CDR1 is SNHLY and CDR2 is FYNNEI in the germline V gene. V gave up 10 bases and J gave up 4 bases; unmatched junction bases: 9. This CDR3 region has 14 residues. The CDR3 DNA follows: TGTGCCACCAAAAAGACAGGGTCCACCGGGGAGCTGTTTTTT. Protein sequence: CATKKTGSTGELFF.